The 13 T cell receptor beta chains reported below all come from one sample, sequenced in a study of T cell clonality in common variable immunodeficiency. Sequencing was performed with immunoSEQ multiplex PCR; in TCRdb, only in-frame clones are kept and a portion is missing. The sample yields more than 65,000 clones, without any singletons. Sequences were obtained from peripheral blood mononuclear cells. The receptors shown here come from a person aged 18 to 75 in good health.

This clone was seen more than once but under ten times. The read comes to an end 3 residues before the CDR3 does, leaving the germline J gene to fill in the end. This rearrangement joins TRBV20-1 to TRBJ1-3, with 7 bases lining up with TRBD1. This CDR3 contains 14 residues. With 5 bases clipped from V and 0 bases from J, the junction kept 4 bases outside the gene matches. CDR1 and CDR2 from the germline V gene are DFQATT and SNEGSKA (reference sequence). Here the CDR3 reads CSAPAGGSGNTIYF. The covered CDR3 bases are TGCAGTGCTCCCGCAGGGGGCTCTGGAAACACC.

This clone was observed a few times. The CDR3 end lies 3 residues beyond the end of the read and is filled in from the germline J gene. The rearrangement links TRBV19 to TRBJ1-1; 7 positions match TRBD1. Looked up from germline, CDR1 is LNHDA and CDR2 is SQIVND (reference sequence). The CDR3 length is 14 residues. The ends lost 7 bases at V and 5 bases at J; junction bases unmatched: 10. CDR3 bases read: TGTGCCAGTACCCCTCGACAGGGTCGGACTGAA. Protein product: CASTPRQGRTE. In full, the CDR3 reads CASTPRQGRTEAFF.

This clone occurred many times. The read ends 3 residues before the CDR3 terminus; that terminus is restored from the germline J gene. J is TRBJ2-6 and V is TRBV30; possible D gene TRBD2, 7 bases. This CDR3 is built from 17 residues. Germline V CDR1 and CDR2: GTSNPN, SVGIG (reference sequence). Deletions cut 2 bases from V and 2 bases from J, with 16 bases between. The CDR3 spells CAWSRGGLRAGANVLTF. CDR3 DNA (partial): TGTGCCTGGAGTCGCGGGGGCCTGAGGGCTGGGGCCAACGTC.

This clone was seen only a few times. CDR3 region: CASKVRGNEKLFF. The sequenced part of the CDR3 DNA is TGTGCCAGTAAAGTGAGGGGGAATGAAAAA. The J gene is TRBJ1-4, the V gene TRBV19, with D perhaps matching TRBD1 (6 bases). The read stops 3 residues short of the end of the CDR3; the missing end is completed from the germline J gene. In germline, CDR1 is LNHDA, CDR2 SQIVND (reference sequence). The CDR3 is 13 amino acids. The V gene lost 7 bases and the J gene lost 5 bases, with 11 bases spanning the gap.

Worth noting for this clone: The CDR3 end lies 3 residues beyond the end of the read and is filled in from the germline J gene. This rearrangement joins TRBV7-2 to TRBJ2-7, with D hard to call. Germline values: CDR1 SGHTA, CDR2 FQGNSA. This CDR3 is built from 15 residues. The germline V and J ends were trimmed by 1 base and 3 bases, with 13 bases remaining between them. The CDR3 bases that were read are TGTGCCAGCAGCTTAGGGGCCGGATCAATCTACGAG. Amino acid sequence: CASSLGAGSIYE. The complete CDR3 protein is CASSLGAGSIYEQYF.

This clone was found many times. The read finishes 3 residues shy of the CDR3 end, and the germline J gene is used to complete it. J is TRBJ2-3 and V is TRBV20-1, with 11 nucleotides matching TRBD2. The CDR3 length is 15 residues. The germline gives CDR1 DFQATT, CDR2 SNEGSKA (reference sequence). The V and J ends lost 5 bases and 7 bases, in that order; junction bases with no gene match: 11. The CDR3 DNA, read in part, is TGCAGTGCTTCGTTAACTAGCGGGAGAAGACATACG. Translated: CSASLTSGRRHT. The full-length CDR3 reads as CSASLTSGRRHTQYF.

This clone appeared many times. Compared with germline, one end of the junction differs, possibly owing to a read error. The CDR3 end lies 3 residues beyond the end of the read and is filled in from the germline J gene. The chain has TRBV4-2 and TRBJ2-3; no clear D gene. The germline V gene encodes CDR1 LGHNA and CDR2 YNFKEQ. The CDR3 extends over 16 amino acids. CDR3 DNA (partial): TGCGCCAGCAGCCAAGACGTAGACTCCCGCACAGATACG. As protein: CASSQDVDSRTDT. The complete CDR3 protein is CASSQDVDSRTDTQYF.

This clone occurred many times. The CDR3 end is not reached by the read, which stops 3 residues before it; the germline J gene fills it in. The chain recombines TRBV7-3 with TRBJ2-3; TRBD2 matches at 14 bases. The CDR3 has 18 residues. CDR1 SGHTA and CDR2 FQGTGA come from the germline V gene. V trimming: 6 bases; J trimming: 3 bases; junction bases outside the gene matches: 11. CDR3 amino acids: CASRPSGTSGRETDTQYF. The CDR3 DNA, read in part, is TGTGCCAGCAGACCGTCCGGGACTAGCGGGAGAGAAACAGATACG.

The table lists this clone with many counts. The sequenced fragment ends 3 residues before the CDR3 boundary, so the rest is inferred from the germline J gene. This chain uses TRBV12-3 or TRBV12-4 with TRBJ1-1, with 7 bases that match TRBD1. The V and J ends lost 3 bases and 0 bases, in that order; junction bases with no gene match: 7. CDR3 length: 16 amino acids. Incomplete CDR3 DNA: TGTGCCAGCAGTTTGGAGATAGGGGGCATGAACACTGAA. This encodes CASSLEIGGMNTE. The full CDR3 protein reads CASSLEIGGMNTEAFF.

A word on this clone: Sequencing ends 3 residues short of the CDR3 end; the germline J gene provides the rest. The V call is TRBV11-2, the J call TRBJ1-2; TRBD1 matches at 8 bases. The CDR3 runs to 15 residues. CDR1 is SGHAT, CDR2 FQNNGV, per germline. V lost 0 bases, J lost 4 bases, and 4 bases stayed unmatched. The CDR3 loop reads CASSLDRGLGYGYTF. The DNA read from the CDR3 is TGTGCCAGCAGCTTAGACAGGGGGCTCGGCTATGGC.

This clone showed up many times. The read terminates 3 residues before the CDR3 end, so the remaining end is supplied by the germline J gene. The genes are TRBV29-1 and TRBJ2-2; unclear D gene. The CDR3 contains 14 residues. Per germline, CDR1 SQVTM and CDR2 ANQGSEA. V lost 0 bases, J lost 4 bases, and 9 bases lay in between. This CDR3 is CSVEEGLFTGELFF. The CDR3 DNA, read in part, is TGCAGCGTTGAAGAAGGGCTTTTCACCGGGGAG.

This clone was counted at least ten times. The read halts 3 residues ahead of the CDR3 end, with the missing end drawn from the germline J gene. J is TRBJ1-5 and V is TRBV30; D is unclear. The CDR3 loop spans 13 amino acids. The germline V and J ends were trimmed by 1 base and 7 bases, with 11 bases remaining between them. Per germline, CDR1 GTSNPN and CDR2 SVGIG (reference sequence). CDR3 DNA (partial): TGTGCCTGGAGTGAAGGGCTGAGGCAGCCC. It is translated as CAWSEGLRQP. The whole CDR3 is CAWSEGLRQPQHF.

This clone was found many times. The read ends 3 residues early relative to the CDR3; the germline J gene fills the gap. V and J are TRBV7-3 and TRBJ2-7; 9 bases are a match to TRBD1. Germline trimming cut 2 bases from V and 5 bases from J; bases unmatched to any gene: 7. CDR1 is SGHTA, CDR2 FQGTGA, per germline. CDR3 size: 15 residues. The CDR3 sequence: CASSLGTGIFNEQYF. The DNA read from the CDR3 is TGTGCCAGCAGCTTAGGGACAGGGATTTTCAACGAG.